The entry below gives a single TCR beta chain sequence along with its context. Its antigen is still unknown. These data originate in a study of blood T cells in healthy people across ages. About the research overall: There was about one barcoded beta molecule captured by template switching per two T cells. Broader study findings: What prevented conclusive comparison of naive and antigen-experienced cells was that PBMCs were unsorted. Long-lived and aged donors differed, with more naive CD4+ cells and higher diversity in the long-lived.

The CDR3 loop spans 15 amino acids. V was cut by 5 bases and J by 10 bases, with 21 bases left in between. CDR1 MNHEY and CDR2 SMNVEV come from the germline V gene (reference sequence). The donors, healthy Caucasians from Russia, were aged 6 to 90. Together with a sample-barcoded 5' primer, a J-beta primer mix was included in a second PCR lasting roughly 7 to 11 cycles. TCRdb called the 5' RACE reads again in MiXCR, with one record for every CDR3 protein. The sample records 790,000 or so distinct CDR3 sequences, 35% to 50% being singletons. This clonotype was obtained from a man older than 75 in good health. Sequencing was carried out using blood. V gene TRBV27 combines with J gene TRBJ2-1; D might be TRBD1 (6 bases). CDR3 nucleotide sequence: TGTGCCAGCAGTGTCAGGGGTCCCAGCTCCTACGAGCAGTTCTTC. Encoded protein: CASSVRGPSSYEQFF.